A selection of T cell receptor beta chains follows, all from one sample in a study of blood T cells in healthy people across ages. TCRdb analysed the 5' RACE reads with MiXCR anew, one entry per CDR3 protein. The sample consists of about 720,000 distinct CDR3 sequences, about 25% of them appearing once. The same sample was also used in a study of T cells of mothers and their children.

Sequencing was performed on blood. The receptors derive from a boy between 10 and 17 years old in good health. Both conserved end residues are part of each CDR3. Each record gives: J gene, clone size, V gene, D gene, CDR3 length, CDR3 DNA, CDR3 protein. The D gene is left open where the match is weak. Not all rows give a size; the values are once, few, many and, for expanded clones, a class.

>TRBJ2-5|.|TRBV21-1|.|15
TGTGCCAGCAGCGCCCCCGGGACTAGCGAAGAGACCCAGTACTTC
CASSAPGTSEETQYF
>TRBJ2-5|few|TRBV28|TRBD1|14
TGTGCCAGCAGTCCCAGGGGGCGACAAGAGACCCAGTACTTC
CASSPRGRQETQYF
>TRBJ1-1|few|TRBV28|.|13
TGTGCCGGGACCCGACGGGTGAACACTGAAGCTTTCTTT
CAGTRRVNTEAFF
>TRBJ1-5|.|TRBV20-1|TRBD1|17
TGCAGTGCTAGCTTAGGGGGCAGACTGTACAGCAATCAGCCCCAGCATTTT
CSASLGGRLYSNQPQHF
>TRBJ1-5|.|TRBV4-2|.|15
TGTGCCAGCAGCCAAGAACATTTTCCTAATCAGCCCCAGCATTTT
CASSQEHFPNQPQHF
>TRBJ2-7|few|TRBV27|TRBD1|17
TGTGCCAGCCCCGGAACCAATAGGGACAGCTCCTTCTACGAGCAGTACTTC
CASPGTNRDSSFYEQYF
>TRBJ2-7|few|TRBV14|.|13
TGTGCCAGCAGCTTCCCGGGTTTCAACGAGCAGTACTTC
CASSFPGFNEQYF
>TRBJ2-1|.|TRBV20-1|.|15
TGCAGTGCTAGTTACGGGCCCTTCTCGGGCAATGAGCAGTTCTTC
CSASYGPFSGNEQFF
>TRBJ2-3|.|TRBV5-1|TRBD2|13
TGCGCCAGCAGGTGGACTAGAACAGATACGCAGTATTTT
CASRWTRTDTQYF
>TRBJ2-3|few|TRBV5-1|.|14
TGCGCCAGCAGCTTGGAGACGGAGGAAGATACGCAGTATTTT
CASSLETEEDTQYF
>TRBJ2-7|.|TRBV6-6|TRBD2|15
TGTGCCAGCAGTTATGGTGGAGCGGGGGACTACGAGCAGTACTTC
CASSYGGAGDYEQYF
>TRBJ2-7|.|TRBV5-6|.|14
TGTGCCAGCAGCTTGGGACATATGGCCTACGAGCAGTACTTC
CASSLGHMAYEQYF
>TRBJ1-4|many|TRBV25-1|.|14
TGTGCCAGCAGTGAACGGGGCTGGGGTGAAAAACTGTTTTTT
CASSERGWGEKLFF
>TRBJ2-7|few|TRBV4-3|.|15
TGCGCCAGCAGCCAGAGGGCGGGAAGTGCCTACGAGCAGTACTTC
CASSQRAGSAYEQYF
>TRBJ2-7|few|TRBV18|TRBD2|15
TGTGCCAGCTCGCTGACTAGCGGGCCTTCCTACGAGCAGTACTTC
CASSLTSGPSYEQYF
>TRBJ1-3|.|TRBV12-3/TRBV12-4|.|13
TGTGCCAGCAGTTTAGGACAGTTAAACACCATATATTTT
CASSLGQLNTIYF
>TRBJ2-2|.|TRBV5-1|.|14
TGCGCCAGCAGCTTTGATCTAGGCACCGGGGAGCTGTTTTTT
CASSFDLGTGELFF
>TRBJ1-2|few|TRBV11-2|TRBD1|14
TGTGCCAGCAGCTTAGGACAGGGGGCGCGTGGCTACACCTTC
CASSLGQGARGYTF
>TRBJ2-1|.|TRBV27|TRBD2|16
TGTGCCAGCAGTTCTCTGGGCGGGGGGAGGCTCAATGAGCAGTTCTTC
CASSSLGGGRLNEQFF
>TRBJ2-1|few|TRBV19|.|13
TGTGCCAGTAGCCCCGGGTCCGGCAATGAGCAGTTCTTC
CASSPGSGNEQFF
>TRBJ2-7|few|TRBV7-2|TRBD2|18
TGTGCCAGCAGCACACAGGCTAGCGGGGGGTCTACCTCCTACGAGCAGTACTTC
CASSTQASGGSTSYEQYF
>TRBJ1-4|once|TRBV9|.|16
TGTGCCAGCAGCGTAGCGGTGGGGCTGACTAATGAAAAACTGTTTTTT
CASSVAVGLTNEKLFF
>TRBJ2-7|.|TRBV5-1|TRBD1|14
TGCGCCAGCAGCTTGTGGAGACAGGGCTACGAGCAGTACTTC
CASSLWRQGYEQYF
>TRBJ2-7|few|TRBV20-1|.|16
TGCAGTGCTAGAGACTATGATCCGGACTTCTACTACGAGCAGTACTTC
CSARDYDPDFYYEQYF
>TRBJ2-3|.|TRBV20-1|.|14
TGCAGTGCTAGACCTGGCCTCCCCACAGATACGCAGTATTTT
CSARPGLPTDTQYF